This is a list of T cell receptor beta chains from one sample in a study of beta chain features in type 1 diabetes. Generated by immunoSEQ multiplex PCR, the TCRdb table keeps only in-frame clones and is missing some. This sample has more than 110,000 clones, with less than 9% found just once. The source material was central memory CD4+ T cells from blood. The receptors come from a woman in her 30s in good health. Both conserved end residues are part of each CDR3.

j_call: TRBJ2-7; v_call: TRBV27; cdr3_aa: CATRTQVSSYEQYF
j_call: TRBJ2-1; v_call: TRBV7-2; cdr3_aa: CASSLRSGTSGMVGEQFF
j_call: TRBJ2-2; v_call: TRBV11-1; cdr3_aa: CASSPDRGFTGELFF
j_call: TRBJ2-3; v_call: TRBV25-1; cdr3_aa: CASTDQGGGTDTQYF
j_call: TRBJ2-3; v_call: TRBV7-3; cdr3_aa: CASSQSTDTQYF
j_call: TRBJ1-4; v_call: TRBV7-8; cdr3_aa: CASSLQGRVGGGKLFF
j_call: TRBJ2-1; v_call: TRBV2; cdr3_aa: CASSDTGADEQFF
j_call: TRBJ2-5; v_call: TRBV7-2; cdr3_aa: CASTPTGQRYETQYF
j_call: TRBJ2-1; v_call: TRBV5-6; cdr3_aa: CASRSSGSSYNEQFF
j_call: TRBJ2-7; v_call: TRBV4-3; cdr3_aa: CASSQDSSGGTYEQYF
j_call: TRBJ2-3; v_call: TRBV9; cdr3_aa: CASSVRTSGRDTQYF
j_call: TRBJ1-5; v_call: TRBV6-1; cdr3_aa: CASSEGQLNQPQHF
j_call: TRBJ1-1; v_call: TRBV7-6; cdr3_aa: CASSSRQALNTEAFF
j_call: TRBJ1-4; v_call: TRBV7-9; cdr3_aa: CASNYGDRLNEKLFF
j_call: TRBJ1-5; v_call: TRBV7-2; cdr3_aa: CASSLVPGGNQPQHF
j_call: TRBJ2-2; v_call: TRBV18; cdr3_aa: CASSLVSSGELFF
j_call: TRBJ2-1; v_call: TRBV7-7; cdr3_aa: CASSLAEADEQFF
j_call: TRBJ2-7; v_call: TRBV4-2; cdr3_aa: CASSQASAGRPYEQYF
j_call: TRBJ2-5; v_call: TRBV5-6; cdr3_aa: CASKETGQETQYF
j_call: TRBJ2-1; v_call: TRBV11-3; cdr3_aa: CASSEADAHNEQFF
j_call: TRBJ2-1; v_call: TRBV18; cdr3_aa: CASSPEELAGGYNEQFF
j_call: TRBJ2-5; v_call: TRBV7-3; cdr3_aa: CASSYMGRTQETQYF
j_call: TRBJ1-5; v_call: TRBV27; cdr3_aa: CASSMHREQPQHF
j_call: TRBJ2-7; v_call: TRBV28; cdr3_aa: CASSSYGTGEYEQYF
j_call: TRBJ2-3; v_call: TRBV18; cdr3_aa: CASSPQGQFTDTQYF
j_call: TRBJ2-6; v_call: TRBV11-2; cdr3_aa: CASSSVSSGANVLTF
j_call: TRBJ1-3; v_call: TRBV30; cdr3_aa: CAWRALGAKRGNTIYF
j_call: TRBJ2-5; v_call: TRBV5-5; cdr3_aa: CASSPSKAGVGETQYF
j_call: TRBJ2-5; v_call: TRBV11-2; cdr3_aa: CASSIGTGNVYGLGETQYF
j_call: TRBJ2-1; v_call: TRBV7-3; cdr3_aa: CASSSPTSGDYNEQFF
j_call: TRBJ2-7; v_call: TRBV7-9; cdr3_aa: CASSGGTGWHEQYF
j_call: TRBJ1-1; v_call: TRBV27; cdr3_aa: CASTPRQELMNTEAFF
j_call: TRBJ2-2; v_call: TRBV25-1; cdr3_aa: CTSRGDRESGELFF
j_call: TRBJ1-5; v_call: TRBV9; cdr3_aa: CASSVATQGNNQPQHF
j_call: TRBJ2-2; v_call: TRBV19; cdr3_aa: CASSTGQGRTGELFF
j_call: TRBJ1-2; v_call: TRBV2; cdr3_aa: CASKNRGQDYGYTF
j_call: TRBJ2-1; v_call: TRBV4-3; cdr3_aa: CASSQDLWGVGYNEQFF
j_call: TRBJ2-1; v_call: TRBV27; cdr3_aa: CASRSAGTRANEQFF
j_call: TRBJ2-7; v_call: TRBV28; cdr3_aa: CASTPGGSLEQYF
j_call: TRBJ2-1; v_call: TRBV7-2; cdr3_aa: CASSLVRLAGEVHNEQFF
j_call: TRBJ1-5; v_call: TRBV29-1; cdr3_aa: CSAGQGDQPQHF
j_call: TRBJ2-7; v_call: TRBV19; cdr3_aa: CASSIGHTGTSGYEQYF
j_call: TRBJ1-2; v_call: TRBV5-1; cdr3_aa: CASSSPDGGGYTF
j_call: TRBJ2-2; v_call: TRBV21-1; cdr3_aa: CASSKVLFWTRRYTGELFF
j_call: TRBJ1-1; v_call: TRBV28; cdr3_aa: CASSSGQGNTEAFF
j_call: TRBJ2-3; v_call: TRBV7-9; cdr3_aa: CASSGERGRADTQYF
j_call: TRBJ2-1; v_call: TRBV2; cdr3_aa: CASSLAGEQFF
j_call: TRBJ1-1; v_call: TRBV18; cdr3_aa: CASSPRNTEAFF
j_call: TRBJ2-3; v_call: TRBV13; cdr3_aa: CASSFAGLGTDTQYF
j_call: TRBJ2-1; v_call: TRBV28; cdr3_aa: CASTPALAGREQFF
j_call: TRBJ2-2; v_call: TRBV29-1; cdr3_aa: CSGTGTSNTGELFF
j_call: TRBJ1-5; v_call: TRBV6-5; cdr3_aa: CASTDNSNQPQHF
j_call: TRBJ1-2; v_call: TRBV19; cdr3_aa: CASSPPTGGSYGYTF
j_call: TRBJ2-7; v_call: TRBV28; cdr3_aa: CASSPPRHLGYEQYF
j_call: TRBJ2-1; v_call: TRBV30; cdr3_aa: CAWGLAGEVNEQFF